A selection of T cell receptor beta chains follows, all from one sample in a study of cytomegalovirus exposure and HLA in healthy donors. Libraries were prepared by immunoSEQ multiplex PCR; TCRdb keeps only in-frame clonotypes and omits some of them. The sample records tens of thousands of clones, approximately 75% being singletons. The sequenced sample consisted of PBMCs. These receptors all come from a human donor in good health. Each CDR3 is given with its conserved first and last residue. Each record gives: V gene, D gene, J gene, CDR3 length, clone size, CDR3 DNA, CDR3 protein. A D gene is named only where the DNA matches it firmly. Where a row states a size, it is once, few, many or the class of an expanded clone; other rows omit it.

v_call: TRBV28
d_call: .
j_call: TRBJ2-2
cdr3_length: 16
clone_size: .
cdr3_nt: TGTGCCAGCAGTTTCTTGGTCCAGGGAGGCACCGGGGAGCTGTTTTTT
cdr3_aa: CASSFLVQGGTGELFF

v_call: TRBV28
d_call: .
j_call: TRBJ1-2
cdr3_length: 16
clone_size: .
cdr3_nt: TGTGCCAGCAGTTCCGCGGGGTTGGGGGTCAACTATGGCTACACCTTC
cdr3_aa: CASSSAGLGVNYGYTF

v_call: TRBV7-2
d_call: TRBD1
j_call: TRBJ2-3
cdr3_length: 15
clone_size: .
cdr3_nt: TGTGCCAGCAGCCCGGGACACAGGGGGAGAGATACGCAGTATTTT
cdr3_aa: CASSPGHRGRDTQYF

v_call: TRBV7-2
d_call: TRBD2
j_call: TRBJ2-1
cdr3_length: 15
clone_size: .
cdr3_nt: TGTGCCAGCAGCGGCACTAGCGGGGGCTCGGTTGAGCAGTTCTTC
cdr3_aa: CASSGTSGGSVEQFF

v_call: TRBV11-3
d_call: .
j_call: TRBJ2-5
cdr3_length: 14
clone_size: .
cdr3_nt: TGTGCCAGCAGCTTAGAAGCCAGGGTAGAGACCCAGTACTTC
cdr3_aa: CASSLEARVETQYF

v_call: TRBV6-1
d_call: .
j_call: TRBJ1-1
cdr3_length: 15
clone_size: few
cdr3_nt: TGTGCCAGCAGTAAGGACTCGGGGGTGAACACTGAAGCTTTCTTT
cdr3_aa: CASSKDSGVNTEAFF

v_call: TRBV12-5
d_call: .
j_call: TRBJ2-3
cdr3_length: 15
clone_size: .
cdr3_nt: TGTGCTAGTGGTTTGGGGGGCGCCTTCACAGATACGCAGTATTTT
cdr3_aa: CASGLGGAFTDTQYF

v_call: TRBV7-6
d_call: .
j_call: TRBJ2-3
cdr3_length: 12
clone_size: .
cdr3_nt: TGTGCCAGCAGCAACACAGCAGATACGCAGTATTTT
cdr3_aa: CASSNTADTQYF

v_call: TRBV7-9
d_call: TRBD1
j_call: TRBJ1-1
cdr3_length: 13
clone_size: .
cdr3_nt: TGTGCCAGCAGCGAGGGGGCTCGTACTGAAGCTTTCTTT
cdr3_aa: CASSEGARTEAFF

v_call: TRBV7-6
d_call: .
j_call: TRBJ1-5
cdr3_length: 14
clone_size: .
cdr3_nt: TGTGCCAGCAGCTCAGGCCTATCAAATCAGCCCCAGCATTTT
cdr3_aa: CASSSGLSNQPQHF

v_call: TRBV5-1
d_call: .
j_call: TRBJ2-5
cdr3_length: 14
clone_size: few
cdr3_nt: TGCGCCAGCAGCACGGCTAGCCCGAGAGAGACCCAGTACTTC
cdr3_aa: CASSTASPRETQYF

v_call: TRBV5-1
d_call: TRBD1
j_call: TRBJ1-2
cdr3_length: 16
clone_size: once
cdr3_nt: TGCGCCAGCAGCGCGAGATTGACAGGGGAGGCCTATGGCTACACCTTC
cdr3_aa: CASSARLTGEAYGYTF

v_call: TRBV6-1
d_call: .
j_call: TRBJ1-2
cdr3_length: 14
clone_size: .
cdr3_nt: TGTGCCAGCAACCCGGAGTTTTCGAACTATGGCTACACCTTC
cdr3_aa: CASNPEFSNYGYTF

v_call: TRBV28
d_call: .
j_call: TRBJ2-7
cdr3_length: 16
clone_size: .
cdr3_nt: TGTGCCAGCAGCCCAATGGGCTTCTCGAGCTCCTACGAGCAGTACTTC
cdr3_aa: CASSPMGFSSSYEQYF

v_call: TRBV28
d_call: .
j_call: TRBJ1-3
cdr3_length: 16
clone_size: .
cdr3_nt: TGTGCCAGCAGTTTGTCCCCAGGGTTGGCTGGAAACACCATATATTTT
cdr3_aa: CASSLSPGLAGNTIYF

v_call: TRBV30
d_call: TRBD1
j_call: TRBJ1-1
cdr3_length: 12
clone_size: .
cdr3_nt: TGTGCCTGGGTCCGGGACAGAACTCTAGCTTTCTTT
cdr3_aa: CAWVRDRTLAFF

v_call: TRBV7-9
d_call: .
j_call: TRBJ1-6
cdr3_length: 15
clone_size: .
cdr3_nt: TGTGCCAGCAGCCGACAGTTAAATAATAATTCACCCCTCCACTTT
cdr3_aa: CASSRQLNNNSPLHF

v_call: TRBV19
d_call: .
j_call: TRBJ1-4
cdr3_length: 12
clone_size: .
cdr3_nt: TGTGCCAGTGAAGACAGGACCGAAAAACTGTTTTTT
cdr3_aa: CASEDRTEKLFF

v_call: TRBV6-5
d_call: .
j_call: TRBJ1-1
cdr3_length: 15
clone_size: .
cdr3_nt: TGTGCCAGCAGTAGACAGTCGAGTATGAACACTGAAGCTTTCTTT
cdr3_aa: CASSRQSSMNTEAFF

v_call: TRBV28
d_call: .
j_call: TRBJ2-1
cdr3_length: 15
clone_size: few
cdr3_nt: TGTGCCAGCAGTCCACTGGGGGAGGAGGGTGATGAGCAGTTCTTC
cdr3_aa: CASSPLGEEGDEQFF

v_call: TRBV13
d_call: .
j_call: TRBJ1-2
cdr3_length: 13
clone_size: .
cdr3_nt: TGTGCCAGCAGCCTACGAGGCGGCTTAATCTACACCTTC
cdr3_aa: CASSLRGGLIYTF

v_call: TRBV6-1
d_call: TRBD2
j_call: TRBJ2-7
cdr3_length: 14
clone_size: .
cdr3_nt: TGTGCCAGCACGAGACTAGCGGGGACCTACGAGCAGTACTTC
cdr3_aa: CASTRLAGTYEQYF

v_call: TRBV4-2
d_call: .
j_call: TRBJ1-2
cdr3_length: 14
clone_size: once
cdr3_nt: TGTGCCAGCAGCCAAGATAGGACAAACTATGGCTACCCCTTC
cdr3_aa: CASSQDRTNYGYPF

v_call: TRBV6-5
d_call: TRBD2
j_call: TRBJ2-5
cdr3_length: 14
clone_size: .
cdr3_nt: TGTGCCAGCAGTCGACTAGCGGGGGCAGAGACCCAGTACTTC
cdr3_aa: CASSRLAGAETQYF

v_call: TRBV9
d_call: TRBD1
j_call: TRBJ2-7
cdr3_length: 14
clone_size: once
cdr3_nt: TGTGCCAGCAGCGGAACAGGGGTTGCCCACGAGCAGTACTTC
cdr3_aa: CASSGTGVAHEQYF

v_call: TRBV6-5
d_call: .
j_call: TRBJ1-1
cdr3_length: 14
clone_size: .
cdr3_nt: TGTGCCAGCAGTTGGAGTCAGGGAAACACTGAAGCTTTCTTT
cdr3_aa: CASSWSQGNTEAFF

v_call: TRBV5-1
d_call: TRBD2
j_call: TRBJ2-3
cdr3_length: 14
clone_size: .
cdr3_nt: TGCGCCAGCAGCTTGCCGTCTAGCGGAGATACGCAGTATTTT
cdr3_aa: CASSLPSSGDTQYF

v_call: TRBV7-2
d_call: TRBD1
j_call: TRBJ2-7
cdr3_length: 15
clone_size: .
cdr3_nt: TGTGCCAGCAATCGTCCGGGACAGGGGTCCGACGAGCAGTACTTC
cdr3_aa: CASNRPGQGSDEQYF

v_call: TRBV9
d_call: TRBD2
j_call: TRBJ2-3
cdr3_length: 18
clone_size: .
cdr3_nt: TGTGCCAGCAGCTCCCCCCTCGGACTAGCGGGGAGCACAGATACGCAGTATTTT
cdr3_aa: CASSSPLGLAGSTDTQYF

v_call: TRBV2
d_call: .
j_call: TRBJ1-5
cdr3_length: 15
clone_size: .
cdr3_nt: TGTGCCAGCAGCCCCACAGGCCTAAGCAATCAGCCCCAGCATTTT
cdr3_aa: CASSPTGLSNQPQHF

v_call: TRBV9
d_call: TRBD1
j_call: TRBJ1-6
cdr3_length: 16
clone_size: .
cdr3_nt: TGTGCCAGCAGCGTGGGACAGGGCCTCAATAATTCACCCCTCCACTTT
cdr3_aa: CASSVGQGLNNSPLHF

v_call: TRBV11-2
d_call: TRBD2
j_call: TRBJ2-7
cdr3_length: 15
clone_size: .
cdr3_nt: TGTGCCAGCCGCACCCTGCGGGGGGGTTCCTACGAGCAGTACTTC
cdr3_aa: CASRTLRGGSYEQYF

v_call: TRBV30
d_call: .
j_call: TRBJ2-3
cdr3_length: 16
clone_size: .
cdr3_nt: TGTGCCTGGAGTGACGGGGTTATGGTAGGCACAGATACGCAGTATTTT
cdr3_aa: CAWSDGVMVGTDTQYF

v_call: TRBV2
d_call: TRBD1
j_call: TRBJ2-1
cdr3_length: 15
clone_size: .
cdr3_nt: TGTGCCAGCAGAGCGACAGGGGGATTAGACAATGAGCAGTTCTTC
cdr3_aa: CASRATGGLDNEQFF

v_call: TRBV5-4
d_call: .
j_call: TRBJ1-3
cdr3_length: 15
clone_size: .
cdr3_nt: TGTGCCAGCAGCTTGGCCGGAGCGCTGGGAAACACCATATATTTT
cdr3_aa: CASSLAGALGNTIYF

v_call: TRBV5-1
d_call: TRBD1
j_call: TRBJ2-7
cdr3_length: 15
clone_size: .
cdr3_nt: TGCGCCAGCAGCGACGGGACAGCGAATTCCTACGAGCAGTACTTC
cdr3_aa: CASSDGTANSYEQYF

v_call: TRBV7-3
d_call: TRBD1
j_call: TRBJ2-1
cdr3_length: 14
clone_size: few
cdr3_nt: TGTGCCAGCAGCTTAACGGGACAGGGGGGGGAGCAGTTCTTC
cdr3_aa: CASSLTGQGGEQFF

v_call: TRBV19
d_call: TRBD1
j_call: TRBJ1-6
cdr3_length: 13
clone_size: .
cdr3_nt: TGTGCCACCACCCAGGGGGCCGGGATACCCCTCCACTTT
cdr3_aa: CATTQGAGIPLHF

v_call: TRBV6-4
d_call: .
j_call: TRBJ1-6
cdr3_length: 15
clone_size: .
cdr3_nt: TGTGCCAGCAGTGAACAGACAGCGTATAATTCACCCCTCCACTTT
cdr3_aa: CASSEQTAYNSPLHF

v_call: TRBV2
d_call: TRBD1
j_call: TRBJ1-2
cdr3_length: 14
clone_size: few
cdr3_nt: TGTGCCAGCAGTATGACAGGGGGCGCGGGTGGCTACACCTTC
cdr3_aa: CASSMTGGAGGYTF

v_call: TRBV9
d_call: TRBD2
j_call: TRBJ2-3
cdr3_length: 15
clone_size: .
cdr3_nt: TGTGCCAGCAGCCCGGGACTAGCTAGCACAGATACGCAGTATTTT
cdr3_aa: CASSPGLASTDTQYF

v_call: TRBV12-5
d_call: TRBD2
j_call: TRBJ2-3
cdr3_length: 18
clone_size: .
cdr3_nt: TGTGCTAGTGGTTTGCTGGGACTAGCGGGGGGGAACACAGATACGCAGTATTTT
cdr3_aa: CASGLLGLAGGNTDTQYF

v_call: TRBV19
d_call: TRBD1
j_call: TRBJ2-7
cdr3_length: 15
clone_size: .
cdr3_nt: TGTGCCAGTAGTATTTTTTCAGGGGGCGCCTACGAGCAGTACTTC
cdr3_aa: CASSIFSGGAYEQYF

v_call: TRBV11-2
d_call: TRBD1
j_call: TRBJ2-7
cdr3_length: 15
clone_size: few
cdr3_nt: TGTGCCAGCAGCTTGACTACAGGGGGTTCCTACGAGCAGTACTTC
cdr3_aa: CASSLTTGGSYEQYF

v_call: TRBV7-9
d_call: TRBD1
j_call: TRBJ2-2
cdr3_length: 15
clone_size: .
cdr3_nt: TGTGCCAGCAGCCCGGGACAGGGGGTTTTCGGGGAGCTGTTTTTT
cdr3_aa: CASSPGQGVFGELFF

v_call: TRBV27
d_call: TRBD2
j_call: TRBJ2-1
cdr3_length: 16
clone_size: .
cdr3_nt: TGTGCCAGCACCAGGAGCGGGGGGATCTCCTACAATGAGCAGTTCTTC
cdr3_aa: CASTRSGGISYNEQFF

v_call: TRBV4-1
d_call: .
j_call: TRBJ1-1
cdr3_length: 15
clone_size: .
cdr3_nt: TGCGCCAGCAGCCTAACGGGACTCATGAACACTGAAGCTTTCTTT
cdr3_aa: CASSLTGLMNTEAFF

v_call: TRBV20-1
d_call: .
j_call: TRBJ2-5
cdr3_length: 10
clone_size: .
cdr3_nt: TGCAGTGCATCCGGGGAGACCCAGTACTTC
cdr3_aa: CSASGETQYF

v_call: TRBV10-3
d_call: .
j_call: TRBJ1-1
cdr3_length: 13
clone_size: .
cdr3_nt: TGTGCCATCAGTGACGCGGAGAACACTGAAGCTTTCTTT
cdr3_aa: CAISDAENTEAFF

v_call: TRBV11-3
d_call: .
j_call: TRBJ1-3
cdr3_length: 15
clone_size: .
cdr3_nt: TGTGCCAGCAGCCCGACCCAGGGGCCTGGAAACACCATATATTTT
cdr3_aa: CASSPTQGPGNTIYF

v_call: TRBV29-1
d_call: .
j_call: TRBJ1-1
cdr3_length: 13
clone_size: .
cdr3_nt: TGCAGCGTTGGGGTGGGGGGGAACACTGAAGCTTTCTTT
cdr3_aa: CSVGVGGNTEAFF

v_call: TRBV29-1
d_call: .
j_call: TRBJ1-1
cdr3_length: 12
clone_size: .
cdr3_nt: TGCAGCGTTACACACACGGGAACTGAAGCTTTCTTT
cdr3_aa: CSVTHTGTEAFF

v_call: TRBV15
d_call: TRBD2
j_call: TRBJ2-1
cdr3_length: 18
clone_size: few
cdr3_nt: TGTGCCACCAGCAGACGACGCGGCGGGGGGGACTCCTACAATGAGCAGTTCTTC
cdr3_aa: CATSRRRGGGDSYNEQFF

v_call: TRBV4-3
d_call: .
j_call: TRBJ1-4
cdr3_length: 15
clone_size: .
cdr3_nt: TGCGCCAGCAGCAGACAGTTTGCAACTAATGAAAAACTGTTTTTT
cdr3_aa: CASSRQFATNEKLFF